Given below is one TCR beta chain in context. Its antigen remains undetermined. Qualities for individual bases were not recorded, and no much larger clone is one base off. Using the deep immunoSEQ assay, multiplex PCR amplified TCR CDR3 regions from genomic DNA. Genomic DNA extracted from each cell subset was distributed evenly over all wells of several immunoSEQ 96-well plates, and each plate served as one replicate. For sorted subsets, approximately 190 ng of genomic DNA, equivalent to roughly 33,000 T cell genomes, went into each replicate PCR. The purified libraries were quantified using a Qubit 3.0 fluorometer, sized with a Bioanalyzer 2100, and then quantified again using the KAPA Library Quantification kit. A separate single-read 150-cycle Illumina NextSeq 550 flow cell was used to sequence each immunoSEQ 96-well plate. Per the authors' processing: Because the immunoSEQ output held only junctional sequences and lacked quality scores, the filtering could not match the filtering applied to full-length reads. To assign V/J genes and CDR3, sequences were annotated against IMGT germline references using PyIR, a Python wrapper for IgBLAST v1.9. Reads with weak V/J assignments (E-value above 1e-6), missing CDR3, stop codons, out-of-frame junctions, or ambiguous translated residues were removed. A V3J clonotype was defined by an identical inferred V gene, J gene, and CDR3 amino acid sequence. Percentage overlap between repertoires was calculated by dividing the number of shared unique clonotypes by the size of the smaller repertoire. RTK rarefaction, the Chao1 estimator, and Recon v2.1 estimates of unobserved clonotypes were used to assess repertoire richness. For all TCRbeta clonotypes obtained by the gDNA method from several donors, generation probabilities were computed with OLGA. The clones in this table, taken by TCRdb from immuneACCESS, are in-frame only. Not every clone is retained; where verified, under half of the shortfall comes from an unresolved V gene, and the cause of the rest is unknown. For V, J and clone size, that table is used; D and trimming come from the DNA. This sample has around 600,000 clones in its table, and around 95% of those were observed once. Of the sample, about 0.11% is held by the ten largest clones.

CD8 naive samples were CD45RO-negative cells positively selected for CCR7, giving a CD45RA+CCR7+ population that excluded TemRA cells. The donors were healthy, HIV-negative adults with no recently reported acute infections or vaccinations. Every donor was a Caucasian adult living in Nashville, Tennessee, USA. After blood collection by leukapheresis, PBMCs were isolated using Ficoll-Histopaque density gradient centrifugation and then cryopreserved in the vapor phase of liquid nitrogen. Purity and quantity of every magnetically sorted T cell population were checked by analytical flow cytometry. From each sorted fraction, genomic DNA was isolated and quantified by UV absorbance on a Nanodrop 2000c. The junction carries 15 bases between V and J, which are trimmed by 1 base and 8 bases respectively. Reading the germline V gene gives CDR1 LGHNA and CDR2 YNFKEQ. The cysteine opens and the phenylalanine closes a CDR3 of 15 amino acids. The read is trimmed to its CDR3 DNA, 45 bases read in frame from base 1.

The data were obtained in a study of shared clonotypes between healthy human individuals (dated by TCRdb to 2019 to 2021). About the investigation overall: Three men and two women, aged 18 to 49 years, made up the cohort. For each donor, CD4 naive and CD4 memory were each run on three plates, CD8 naive on two plates, and CD8 memory on one plate. To estimate repertoire size and how much clonotype sharing occurs between individuals, the study deeply sequenced the blood TCR repertoires of about five healthy adults. Different laboratories and diverse techniques were used to prepare libraries and sequence TCR repertoires, to increase sequencing depth and limit assay-specific biases. Leukapheresis yielded between about 0.9 and 10 billion PBMCs per donor. Summary of the overall study and its limitations: Even with the large sequencing depth, rarefaction of the sorted-subset datasets indicated that sequencing was incomplete. Larger estimated clonotype richness was generally found for naive subsets than for memory subsets. When four donors were compared, the shared fraction of clonotypes was approximately 5% for naive CD4, over 3% for naive CD8, roughly 2.5% for memory CD4, and 0.35% to 0.5% for memory CD8. Only blood was sampled, and tissue TCR repertoires likely differ from those in blood. Because the study included only a small number of donors, the genetic and exposure-history diversity represented was limited. Pairwise subsampling led to the expectation that sequencing depth would affect the degree of clonotype sharing among donors. Higher generation probabilities were observed for clonotypes shared by all four sorted-subset donors than for non-shared clonotypes.

In this chain, TRBV4-2 is recombined with TRBJ2-1, and the D gene may be TRBD2, 5 bases matching. The specimen sequenced was naive CD8+ T cells sorted from blood. The intended sense of this specimen's cell subset or site label: CD45RA+CCR7+. This clonotype originated in a woman aged 25 to 39 in good health. The CDR3 is CASSQGGLGVDEQFF. The DNA is TGTGCCAGCAGCCAAGGAGGGCTTGGGGTAGATGAGCAGTTCTTC.